Shown below are 30 T cell receptor beta chains from a single sample sequenced in a study of blood T cell repertoires in COVID-19. Produced via immunoSEQ multiplex PCR; TCRdb's table is partial and in-frame only. Of around 180,000 clones listed, more than 75% are singletons. The sample taken for sequencing was PBMCs or T cells enriched from blood (not recorded which). These receptors originate from a woman aged 50 to 65 with acute COVID-19.

A single count supports this clone. Here the CDR3 DNA reads TGTGCCAGCAAAAAAAGGGACAGGTCTAATGAAAAACTGTTTTTT. This sequence encodes CASKKRDRSNEKLFF. The V and J genes are TRBV28 and TRBJ1-4, with 8 bases identical to TRBD1. CDR1 MDHEN and CDR2 SYDVKM come from the germline V gene. CDR3 size: 15 residues. Trimming at V came to 7 bases and at J to 3 bases, leaving 7 bases not matched to a gene.

The CDR3 protein is CASSYRGEASPLHF. The CDR3 DNA reads TGTGCCAGTAGCTACAGGGGGGAAGCGTCACCCCTCCACTTT. The chain couples TRBV19 to TRBJ1-6; 8 nucleotides match TRBD1. J lost 10 bases, V lost 6 bases, and 8 bases had no gene match. In germline, CDR1 is LNHDA, CDR2 SQIVND (reference sequence). The CDR3 covers 14 residues.

The chain links TRBV7-9 to TRBJ1-1; TRBD1 agrees at 9 bases. The V segment lost 11 bases and the J segment 6 bases; nucleotides outside the gene matches: 13. Germline-derived CDR1 and CDR2 are SEHNR and FQNEAQ (reference sequence). The CDR3 is 14 residues long. CDR3 DNA sequence: TGTGCCGGTAAGTCCGGGACAGGGTTTTCTGAAGCTTTCTTT. This encodes CAGKSGTGFSEAFF.

V gene TRBV5-4 combines with J gene TRBJ2-1, with D unclear. V lost 1 base to trimming and J lost 8 bases, with 13 bases between them. CDR3 size: 14 residues. CDR1 is SGHNT and CDR2 is YYREEE in the germline V gene (reference sequence). CDR3 protein: CASSLSDLQHEQFF. In nucleotides, the CDR3 is TGTGCCAGCAGCTTGAGCGACCTCCAACATGAGCAGTTCTTC.

The chain joins TRBV6-5 to TRBJ2-5, with 11 bases fitting TRBD2. The CDR3 covers 14 residues. Germline loops: CDR1 MNHEY, CDR2 SVGAGI. V lost 6 bases and J lost 2; bases outside the gene matches: 2. CDR3 residues: CASRLAGVQETQYF. DNA of the CDR3: TGTGCCAGCAGACTAGCGGGGGTACAAGAGACCCAGTACTTC.

The chain carries TRBV29-1 and TRBJ1-5; D might be TRBD1 (6 bases). V was clipped by 6 bases and J by 2 bases, with 14 bases between them. CDR1 and CDR2 (germline): SQVTM, ANQGSEA. The CDR3 length is 14 residues. CDR3 sequence: CSVIQGSGNQPQHF. DNA of the CDR3: TGCAGCGTGATACAGGGATCGGGCAATCAGCCCCAGCATTTT.

The V gene is TRBV9, the J gene TRBJ1-4; no clear D gene. Germline V gives CDR1 SGDLS, CDR2 YYNGEE. The CDR3 spans 15 residues. Trimming took 0 bases from V and 7 from J, leaving 13 bases between them. The CDR3 DNA sequence: TGTGCCAGCAGCGTAGACGTTAGCCCCTTTGAAAAACTGTTTTTT. Residues: CASSVDVSPFEKLFF.

This clone has at least ten counts. V usage is TRBV2 and J usage is TRBJ1-2; 10 nucleotides line up with TRBD1. V was clipped by 5 bases and J by 8 bases; unmatched bases: 11. Germline lookup yields CDR1 SNHLY and CDR2 FYNNEI. CDR3 size: 15 residues. CDR3 protein: CASSQTGGAKGGYTF. CDR3 DNA: TGTGCCAGCAGTCAGACAGGGGGCGCGAAAGGAGGCTACACCTTC.

This clone was found many times. The genes are TRBV5-1 and TRBJ2-5, with D possibly TRBD2 on 6 matching bases. V was cut by 4 bases and J by 7 bases, with 17 bases left in between. CDR1 and CDR2 (germline): SGHRS, YFSETQ. The CDR3 sequence is 14 residues long. CDR3 amino acids: CASSIGGSTVTQYF. In nucleotides, the CDR3 is TGCGCCAGCAGCATTGGAGGGAGCACGGTGACCCAGTACTTC. The full variable domain, in which reference TRBV5-1 and TRBJ2-5 provide the parts outside the CDR3, is KAGVTQTPRYLIKTRGQQVTLSCSPISGHRSVSWYQQTPGQGLQFLFEYFSETQRNKGNFPGRFSGRQFSNSRSEMNVSTLELGDSALYLCASSIGGSTVTQYFGPGTRLLVL.

This sequence joins TRBV18 and TRBJ1-1, with 8 bases fitting TRBD1. V shed 3 bases, J shed 11 bases, and the junction held 11 bases outside the gene matches. Germline CDR1 is KGHSH and CDR2 is LQKENI. This CDR3 is built from 14 residues. The CDR3 region is CASSPQDRELGAFF. The CDR3 DNA reads TGTGCCAGCTCACCCCAGGACAGGGAATTGGGGGCTTTCTTT.

The J gene is TRBJ1-5, the V gene TRBV6-5; tentatively, D is TRBD1 (5 bases). Between the trimmed V and J ends, which lost 5 bases and 4 bases, there was a span of 15 bases. The germline V gene encodes CDR1 MNHEY and CDR2 SVGAGI. This CDR3 contains 15 residues. The CDR3: CASSPPGHGNQPQHF. The CDR3 DNA sequence: TGTGCCAGCAGTCCACCTGGACACGGAAATCAGCCCCAGCATTTT.

The gene calls are TRBV19 and TRBJ1-2, with 10 bases that match TRBD1. The CDR3 extends over 13 amino acids. CDR1 and CDR2 from the germline V gene are LNHDA and SQIVND (reference sequence). V dropped 10 bases and J dropped 6; count of bases not matched to a gene: 8. The CDR3 nucleotides read TGTGCCACCCGACAGGGGGCGAGTAATGGCTACACCTTC. Protein sequence: CATRQGASNGYTF.

The chain employs TRBV6-5 and TRBJ2-7; 8 nucleotides agree with TRBD2. Germline lookup yields CDR1 MNHEY and CDR2 SVGAGI. With 8 bases clipped from V and 2 bases from J, the junction kept 11 bases outside the gene matches. The CDR3 has 15 amino acids. In nucleotides, the CDR3 is TGTGCCAGCGAAGATTTTGGCGGGGGGACCTACGAGCAGTACGTC. This sequence encodes CASEDFGGGTYEQYV.

The chain uses TRBV10-1 and TRBJ2-1, with TRBD2 as a possible D gene (6 bases). Germline V CDR1 and CDR2: WNHNN, SYGVQD (reference sequence). V lost 3 bases, J lost 8 bases, and 14 bases lay in between. This CDR3 region has 14 residues. The CDR3 spells CASSDGGTRDEQFF. Here the CDR3 DNA reads TGCGCCAGCAGTGACGGGGGAACTAGAGATGAGCAGTTCTTC.

The chain couples TRBV5-4 to TRBJ1-6; perhaps TRBD1 as D (6 bases). Germline V gene sequence: CDR1 SGHNT, CDR2 YYREEE (reference sequence). The germline V and J ends were trimmed by 0 bases and 11 bases, with 9 bases remaining between them. The CDR3 is 13 residues long. CDR3 bases: TGTGCCAGCAGCTTGGACAGGGTAACACCCCTCCACTTT. It encodes CASSLDRVTPLHF. The full variable domain, rest sourced from reference TRBV5-4 and TRBJ1-6, is ETGVTQSPTHLIKTRGQQVTLRCSSQSGHNTVSWYQQALGQGPQFIFQYYREEENGRGNFPPRFSGLQFPNYSSELNVNALELDDSALYLCASSLDRVTPLHFGNGTRLTVT.

This clone showed up just once. The chain carries TRBV10-3 and TRBJ2-4, with TRBD1 identical over 7 bases. Per the germline V gene, CDR1 is ENHRY and CDR2 is SYGVKD. With V trimmed by 2 bases and J by 3 bases, 7 bases remained unmatched. The length of the CDR3 is 16 residues. The CDR3 loop reads CAISEAETGSKNIQYF. The CDR3 DNA reads TGTGCCATCAGTGAGGCTGAGACAGGGAGCAAAAACATTCAGTACTTC.

V usage is TRBV29-1 and J usage is TRBJ2-5; D perhaps matches TRBD2 (5 bases). The germline V gene has CDR1 SQVTM and CDR2 ANQGSEA. The CDR3 runs to 14 residues. V gave up 4 bases and J gave up 2 bases, with 14 bases separating them. The CDR3 sequence: CSVGLVGSQETQYF. The CDR3 region has the DNA TGCAGCGTTGGTTTGGTGGGGAGTCAAGAGACCCAGTACTTC.

The V and J genes are TRBV29-1 and TRBJ2-2; D is unresolved. The V end lost 8 bases, the J end lost 0 bases, and 13 bases lay between the germline ends. The CDR3 runs 14 residues. Germline CDR1 is SQVTM and CDR2 is ANQGSEA. The CDR3 DNA reads TGCAGCACCTACGGTAATACGAACACCGGGGAGCTGTTTTTT. Its protein product is CSTYGNTNTGELFF.

The chain carries TRBV29-1 and TRBJ2-1; TRBD2 might be the D (6 bases). The CDR3 runs 16 residues. Trimming took 5 bases from V and 1 from J, leaving 18 bases between them. Germline CDR1 reads SQVTM; CDR2 reads ANQGSEA. This chain's CDR3 is CSVQGGLATSYNEQFF. The CDR3 region has the DNA TGCAGCGTTCAAGGAGGGCTAGCGACGTCCTACAATGAGCAGTTCTTC.

This clone was seen once. The chain uses TRBV7-2 and TRBJ2-1, with 10 nucleotides matching TRBD2. Germline CDR1 is SGHTA and CDR2 is FQGNSA. The CDR3 has 19 amino acids. Germline trimming cut 5 bases from V and 0 bases from J; bases unmatched to any gene: 13. CDR3 residues: CASSPPFGTSDSSYNEQFF. The CDR3 DNA sequence: TGTGCCAGCAGCCCTCCGTTTGGGACTAGCGATAGCTCCTACAATGAGCAGTTCTTC.

The chain carries TRBV7-2 and TRBJ1-4, with 9 bases identical to TRBD1. The V gene's germline CDR1 is SGHTA and CDR2 FQGNSA. Trimming cost V 5 bases and J 6 bases; bases outside gene matches: 7. The CDR3 length is 15 residues. The chain's CDR3 is CASSATGQGYEKLFF. CDR3 nucleotide sequence: TGTGCCAGCAGCGCAACAGGACAGGGGTATGAAAAACTGTTTTTT. Together with reference TRBV7-2 and TRBJ1-4, the CDR3 gives the full variable domain: GAGVSQSPSNKVTEKGKDVELRCDPISGHTALYWYRQSLGQGLEFLIYFQGNSAPDKSGLPSDRFSAERTGGSVSTLTIQRTQQEDSAVYLCASSATGQGYEKLFFGSGTQLSVL.

The chain recombines TRBV24-1 with TRBJ2-1, with D perhaps TRBD2 (5 bases). Trimming pared 1 base from V and 2 bases from J, leaving 11 bases between. Per germline, CDR1 KGHDR and CDR2 SFDVKD. The CDR3 covers 16 residues. For the CDR3, the DNA is TGTGCCACCAGTGATTTCTCGAGCGGCCCCTACAATGAGCAGTTCTTC. The encoded protein is CATSDFSSGPYNEQFF.

V and J are TRBV7-9 and TRBJ1-2, with D perhaps matching TRBD1 (5 bases). The CDR3 is 15 residues long. CDR1 is SEHNR and CDR2 is FQNEAQ in the germline V gene (reference sequence). V was clipped by 1 base and J by 5 bases, with 14 bases between them. Written as DNA, the CDR3 is TGTGCCAGCAGCTTAGGATCCGGGACTGAGTATGGCTACACCTTC. This translates into CASSLGSGTEYGYTF.

The V gene is TRBV6-5, the J gene TRBJ1-2; no definite D call. The CDR3 covers 13 residues. Trimming stripped 2 bases from V and 4 bases from J, with 8 bases between. Looked up from germline, CDR1 is MNHEY and CDR2 is SVGAGI. The CDR3 nucleotides are TGTGCCAGCAGTTACGGACTGCTCTATGGCTACACCTTC. Its translation is CASSYGLLYGYTF.

The rearrangement links TRBV5-1 to TRBJ2-3; D possibly corresponds to TRBD2 (6 bases). Germline CDR1 and CDR2: SGHRS and YFSETQ. V was cut by 6 bases and J by 7 bases, with 9 bases left in between. The CDR3 runs 11 residues. CDR3 amino acids: CASTEGNTQYF. In nucleotides, the CDR3 is TGCGCCAGCACGGAGGGGAATACGCAGTATTTT.

This clone came up a few times. The V and J genes are TRBV6-5 and TRBJ1-1, with D perhaps matching TRBD1 (5 bases). Looked up from germline, CDR1 is MNHEY and CDR2 is SVGAGI. V dropped 6 bases and J dropped 10 bases, with 15 bases sitting between them. CDR3 length: 12 residues. CDR3 coding DNA: TGTGCCAGCAGGACCCCGGGACTGGGAGCTTTCTTT. Translation gives CASRTPGLGAFF.

The chain has TRBV5-1 and TRBJ2-3; 9 bases fit TRBD2. This CDR3 is built from 14 residues. The J segment lost 5 bases and the V segment lost 6 bases, leaving 7 bases of the junction unmatched. From germline, CDR1 is SGHRS and CDR2 YFSETQ. The CDR3 here is CASNGGGAGDTQYF. The CDR3 DNA reads TGCGCCAGCAATGGCGGGGGGGCTGGAGATACGCAGTATTTT.

The chain joins TRBV7-2 to TRBJ2-3; 9 nucleotides agree with TRBD2. J was trimmed by 6 bases and V by 6 bases; bases with no gene match: 10. Germline V gene sequence: CDR1 SGHTA, CDR2 FQGNSA. This CDR3 contains 15 residues. For the CDR3, the DNA is TGTGCCAGCAGGGAGGCGGGGGGGCCTGGTGATACGCAGTATTTT. Translated, it gives CASREAGGPGDTQYF.

This chain links TRBV9 with TRBJ2-1; D is uncertain. V was cut by 3 bases and J by 7 bases, with 5 bases left in between. The CDR3 covers 11 residues. The germline V gene has CDR1 SGDLS and CDR2 YYNGEE. The CDR3 DNA is TGTGCCAGCAGCGAGAGGAATGAGCAGTTCTTC. It translates to CASSERNEQFF.

This clone was seen only a few times. The chain carries TRBV5-1 and TRBJ1-2; no clear D. CDR1 and CDR2 (germline): SGHRS, YFSETQ. V was clipped by 3 bases and J by 7 bases, with 16 bases between them. The CDR3 covers 14 residues. The DNA of the CDR3 is TGCGCCAGCAGCTGGCAAGCGGAGCCTGGTGGCTACACCTTC. Translating gives CASSWQAEPGGYTF. Looking up the rest from reference TRBV5-1 and TRBJ1-2 gives the full variable domain: KAGVTQTPRYLIKTRGQQVTLSCSPISGHRSVSWYQQTPGQGLQFLFEYFSETQRNKGNFPGRFSGRQFSNSRSEMNVSTLELGDSALYLCASSWQAEPGGYTFGSGTRLTVV.